The 29 T cell receptor beta chains below come from one sample, sequenced in a study of cytomegalovirus exposure and HLA in healthy donors. Primers: 60 Vbeta forward and 13 Jbeta reverse. Clones were sequenced by immunoSEQ multiplex PCR, and TCRdb holds only the in-frame ones, with some missing. The sample has under 150,000 clones, roughly 75% seen once. Input material: PBMCs. The receptor source for this set is a man aged 40-49 years in good health and CMV-seropositive.

The chain recombines TRBV28 with TRBJ1-2, with D perhaps TRBD1 (6 bases). The germline CDR1 and CDR2 sequences are MDHEN and SYDVKM. The V end was cut by 6 bases, the J end by 7 bases, with 15 bases between. The CDR3 is made up of 13 amino acids. The CDR3 is CASRPTGFGGYTF. The CDR3 DNA is TGTGCCAGCAGACCCACAGGGTTCGGTGGCTACACCTTC.

The chain recombines TRBV19 with TRBJ1-5; TRBD1 matches at 7 bases. This CDR3 has 13 residues. Germline V gene lookup returns CDR1 LNHDA and CDR2 SQIVND (reference sequence). With V trimmed by 4 bases and J by 5 bases, 2 bases remained unmatched. CDR3 loop: CASSRDRDQPQHF. In DNA, the CDR3 is TGTGCCAGTAGTAGGGACAGAGATCAGCCCCAGCATTTT.

This clone was observed a single time. The rearrangement links TRBV29-1 to TRBJ2-6; 10 positions agree with TRBD2. This CDR3 contains 20 residues. J gave up 0 bases and V 5 bases, and 16 bases lay outside the gene matches. Germline V gene data show CDR1 as SQVTM and CDR2 as ANQGSEA. The DNA of the CDR3 is TGCAGCGTTTTGGGTCGAGCGGGGGGGGACACCCTCTCTGGGGCCAACGTCCTGACTTTC. Residues: CSVLGRAGGDTLSGANVLTF.

The chain employs TRBV2 and TRBJ2-3; D is uncertain. V was cut by 7 bases and J by 6 bases, with 20 bases left in between. This CDR3 is 15 amino acids long. CDR1 and CDR2 from the germline V gene are SNHLY and FYNNEI. The CDR3 region has the DNA TGTGCCAGCACCCGAGTTGACTCGTCCTGGGATACGCAGTATTTT. Its translation: CASTRVDSSWDTQYF. The entire variable domain, with the rest obtained from reference TRBV2 and TRBJ2-3, is as follows: EPEVTQTPSHQVTQMGQEVILRCVPISNHLYFYWYRQILGQKVEFLVSFYNNEISEKSEIFDDQFSVERPDGSNFTLKIRSTKLEDSAMYFCASTRVDSSWDTQYFGPGTRLTVL.

The V and J genes are TRBV6-5 and TRBJ2-7, with 7 bases that match TRBD2. The CDR3 runs 15 residues. Germline lookup yields CDR1 MNHEY and CDR2 SVGAGI. V shed 2 bases, J shed 3 bases, and the junction held 7 bases outside the gene matches. CDR3 protein: CASSYGEGRSYEQYF. Here the CDR3 DNA reads TGTGCCAGCAGTTACGGGGAGGGGCGAAGCTACGAGCAGTACTTC.

The CDR3 protein is CATKTTAGGAYNSPLHF. DNA of the CDR3: TGTGCCACTAAAACGACAGCAGGGGGCGCTTATAATTCACCCCTCCACTTT. This sequence joins TRBV10-3 and TRBJ1-6, with 8 nucleotides matching TRBD1. V lost 10 bases and J lost 4; bases outside the gene matches: 15. This CDR3 comprises 17 residues. Germline CDR1 and CDR2: ENHRY and SYGVKD.

As DNA, the CDR3 is TGTGCCAGCAGCGACAGGGTTGCGGGCTACACCTTC. Translated: CASSDRVAGYTF. The V and J genes are TRBV9 and TRBJ1-2; maybe TRBD1 (6 bases). The CDR3 contains 12 residues. V was pared by 3 bases and J by 8 bases, with 11 bases between. Per germline, CDR1 SGDLS and CDR2 YYNGEE. Filled out from reference TRBV9 and TRBJ1-2, the complete variable domain reads DSGVTQTPKHLITATGQRVTLRCSPRSGDLSVYWYQQSLDQGLQFLIQYYNGEERAKGNILERFSAQQFPDLHSELNLSSLELGDSALYFCASSDRVAGYTFGSGTRLTVV.

The J gene is TRBJ2-5, the V gene TRBV30; 7 positions match TRBD1. The CDR3 contains 16 residues. Germline values: CDR1 GTSNPN, CDR2 SVGIG (reference sequence). The V segment lost 1 base and the J segment 1 base; nucleotides outside the gene matches: 9. The chain's CDR3 is CAWSGVGAGGQETQYF. The CDR3 bases are TGTGCCTGGAGTGGGGTGGGGGCAGGGGGCCAAGAGACCCAGTACTTC.

V and J are TRBV7-9 and TRBJ2-5; D is uncertain. Germline CDR1 and CDR2: SEHNR and FQNEAQ (reference sequence). V lost 5 bases, J lost 5 bases, and 12 bases lay in between. The CDR3 covers 13 residues. The chain's CDR3 is CASSPDNAETQYF. In DNA, the CDR3 is TGTGCCAGCAGCCCCGACAATGCGGAGACCCAGTACTTC.

This chain joins TRBV11-3 and TRBJ2-5, with 10 bases identical to TRBD1. The germline V gene encodes CDR1 SGHNT and CDR2 YENEEA. The CDR3 loop spans 18 amino acids. With 4 bases clipped from V and 5 bases from J, the junction kept 16 bases outside the gene matches. The CDR3 sequence is CASSSAIGTGQGIETQYF. The CDR3 nucleotides read TGTGCCAGCAGCTCAGCTATCGGGACGGGACAGGGGATTGAGACCCAGTACTTC.

J is TRBJ2-7 and V is TRBV7-9; a weak D match, TRBD2 (6 bases). Germline CDR1 is SEHNR and CDR2 is FQNEAQ (reference sequence). The CDR3 length is 14 residues. Trimming stripped 5 bases from V and 2 bases from J, with 13 bases between. The CDR3 DNA is TGTGCCAGCAGCCCGGGGTCGGGAGCCTACGAGCAGTACTTC. Translation gives CASSPGSGAYEQYF.

The chain couples TRBV6-1 to TRBJ2-7; 9 bases agree with TRBD1. Germline assignment: CDR1 MNHNS and CDR2 SASEGT. The CDR3 extends over 15 amino acids. V shed 6 bases, J shed 5 bases, and the junction held 11 bases outside the gene matches. CDR3 DNA: TGTGCCAGCAGATTGGACCGGGACAGGGTTAACGAGCAGTACTTC. It yields the protein CASRLDRDRVNEQYF.

This clone was observed once. The chain employs TRBV4-3 and TRBJ2-3; TRBD1 matches at 8 bases. CDR1 and CDR2 (germline): LGHNA, YSLEER. V dropped 3 bases and J dropped 6; count of bases not matched to a gene: 8. The CDR3 runs 15 residues. The DNA of the CDR3 is TGCGCCAGCAGCCAGGACTTACGGGACAGGGATACGCAGTATTTT. It translates to CASSQDLRDRDTQYF.

This chain joins TRBV19 and TRBJ1-1; D is ambiguous. This CDR3 is 11 amino acids long. V was pared by 7 bases and J by 4 bases, with 7 bases between. CDR1 is LNHDA, CDR2 SQIVND, per germline (reference sequence). The CDR3 loop reads CASTLSTEAFF. CDR3 bases: TGTGCCAGTACTCTTTCCACTGAAGCTTTCTTT.

This sequence joins TRBV6-1 and TRBJ2-3; 11 bases align to TRBD1. The V and J ends lost 4 bases and 3 bases, in that order; junction bases with no gene match: 3. Germline V gene lookup returns CDR1 MNHNS and CDR2 SASEGT. This CDR3 has 15 amino acids. In DNA form, the CDR3 reads TGTGCCAGCAGTGTTGGACAGGGGGCAACAGATACGCAGTATTTT. This sequence encodes CASSVGQGATDTQYF.

Turning to this clone: Germline and junction disagree at one end, which may indicate a read error. The same CDR3 can be traced to other DNA sequences in this sample. The chain combines TRBV5-6 with TRBJ1-1, with 8 bases that match TRBD1. Germline V gene data show CDR1 as SGHDT and CDR2 as YYEEEE. The CDR3 spans 14 residues. CDR3 sequence (DNA): TGTGCCAGCAGACGCGGACAGGGAAACACTGAGGCTTTCTTT. Translated: CASRRGQGNTEAFF. The full variable domain, with the rest looked up from reference TRBV5-6 and TRBJ1-1, is DAGVTQSPTHLIKTRGQQVTLRCSPKSGHDTVSWYQQALGQGPQFIFQYYEEEERQRGNFPDRFSGHQFPNYSSELNVNALLLGDSALYLCASRRGQGNTEAFFGQGTRLTVV.

This clone was counted only a few times. V is TRBV19 and J is TRBJ2-7, with a weak D call TRBD1 (6 bases). CDR3 size: 14 residues. V lost 4 bases and J 2 bases, leaving 12 bases between the germline ends. CDR1 is LNHDA and CDR2 is SQIVND in the germline V gene (reference sequence). In DNA form, the CDR3 reads TGTGCCAGTAGTACCACAGGGAATCCCTACGAGCAGTACTTC. It is translated as CASSTTGNPYEQYF.

The chain has TRBV28 and TRBJ2-7; 12 bases are a match to TRBD1. V was clipped by 3 bases and J by 6 bases; unmatched bases: 12. Germline lookup yields CDR1 MDHEN and CDR2 SYDVKM. CDR3 length equals 17 residues. In DNA form, the CDR3 reads TGTGCCAGCAGTTTGGATCGGCGGGACAGGGGGCAAGGCGAGCAGTACTTC. Translated, it gives CASSLDRRDRGQGEQYF.

The sample holds one count of this clone. The J gene is TRBJ2-1, the V gene TRBV5-1, with TRBD2 as a possible D gene (5 bases). With 0 bases removed from V and 8 bases from J, the gap between germline ends came to 9 bases. The CDR3 covers 13 residues. Germline V CDR1 and CDR2: SGHRS, YFSETQ. The CDR3, as DNA: TGCGCCAGCAGCTTGGCCGGGGTATATGAGCAGTTCTTC. It codes for CASSLAGVYEQFF.

V gene TRBV30 combines with J gene TRBJ1-1, with TRBD1 as a possible D gene (6 bases). This CDR3 is built from 12 residues. V dropped 2 bases and J dropped 5 bases, with 9 bases sitting between them. In germline, CDR1 is GTSNPN, CDR2 SVGIG (reference sequence). The CDR3 DNA sequence: TGTGCCTGGAGTCGAGGGGGAACTGAAGCTTTCTTT. This translates into CAWSRGGTEAFF.

The chain joins TRBV6-5 to TRBJ1-2; TRBD1 matches 8 bases. The J segment lost 10 bases and the V segment lost 5 bases, leaving 12 bases of the junction unmatched. The CDR3 covers 14 residues. Looked up from germline, CDR1 is MNHEY and CDR2 is SVGAGI. CDR3 residues: CASSDRGSSGIYTF. CDR3 in DNA: TGTGCCAGCAGTGACAGGGGATCGAGCGGCATCTACACCTTC.

The chain joins TRBV19 to TRBJ1-1, with D possibly matching TRBD1 (6 bases). The germline V gene has CDR1 LNHDA and CDR2 SQIVND (reference sequence). The V end lost 7 bases, the J end lost 3 bases, and 24 bases lay between the germline ends. This CDR3 is built from 17 residues. In DNA form, the CDR3 reads TGTGCCAGTATCCGAAGTACAGGGTTAGGATCGGACACTGAAGCTTTCTTT. Translated, it gives CASIRSTGLGSDTEAFF. The full variable domain, with the rest looked up from reference TRBV19 and TRBJ1-1, is DGGITQSPKYLFRKEGQNVTLSCEQNLNHDAMYWYRQDPGQGLRLIYYSQIVNDFQKGDIAEGYSVSREKKESFPLTVTSAQKNPTAFYLCASIRSTGLGSDTEAFFGQGTRLTVV.

The V call is TRBV2, the J call TRBJ2-1; TRBD1 is a possible D gene (6 bases). Germline assignment: CDR1 SNHLY and CDR2 FYNNEI. The CDR3 extends over 15 amino acids. V gave up 8 bases and J gave up 2 bases, with 16 bases separating them. CDR3 nucleotide sequence: TGTGCCAGCGCTGCTAATCCAGGGGCCTACAATGAGCAGTTCTTC. It is translated as CASAANPGAYNEQFF.

The chain links TRBV14 to TRBJ1-3, with D possibly TRBD1 on 6 matching bases. V was pared by 4 bases and J by 0 bases, with 10 bases between. The CDR3 consists of 15 residues. CDR1 is SGHDN and CDR2 is FVKESK in the germline V gene. This chain's CDR3 is CASSRQAVSGNTIYF. CDR3 sequence (DNA): TGTGCCAGCAGCCGACAGGCAGTCTCTGGAAACACCATATATTTT.

The rearrangement links TRBV4-1 to TRBJ2-1, with D possibly matching TRBD2 (7 bases). Per the germline V gene, CDR1 is MGHRA and CDR2 is YSYEKL. Trimming stripped 3 bases from V and 4 bases from J, with 22 bases between. The CDR3 runs to 18 residues. The CDR3, as DNA: TGCGCCAGCAGCCATATAACGGTCGGGGGGCCGATTTACAATGAGCAGTTCTTC. It specifies CASSHITVGGPIYNEQFF.

The chain combines TRBV6-5 with TRBJ1-2; D perhaps matches TRBD1 (6 bases). Germline loops: CDR1 MNHEY, CDR2 SVGAGI. The CDR3 totals 11 residues. Trimming removed 6 bases from V and 5 bases from J, with 7 bases in between. CDR3 residues: CASSQGYGYTF. The CDR3 region has the DNA TGTGCCAGCAGCCAGGGGTATGGCTACACCTTC.

CDR3 protein: CASSGTGRNTEAFF. The CDR3 coding sequence is TGTGCCAGCAGTGGAACAGGGCGGAACACTGAAGCTTTCTTT. The chain employs TRBV25-1 and TRBJ1-1; a possible D gene is TRBD1 (6 bases). CDR3 length equals 14 residues. The germline CDR1 and CDR2 sequences are MGHDK and SYGVNS. Trimming pared 4 bases from V and 1 base from J, leaving 10 bases between.

The rearrangement uses TRBV18 and TRBJ2-7, with D perhaps matching TRBD1 (5 bases). The CDR3 has 13 amino acids. Trimming stripped 5 bases from V and 2 bases from J, with 10 bases between. CDR1 is KGHSH, CDR2 LQKENI, per germline. Here the CDR3 reads CASSDTGPYEQYF. CDR3 sequence (DNA): TGTGCCAGCTCAGACACAGGTCCCTACGAGCAGTACTTC.

J is TRBJ2-7 and V is TRBV13, with D unclear. Trimming pared 5 bases from V and 0 bases from J, leaving 20 bases between. Germline V CDR1 and CDR2: PRHDT, FYEKMQ (reference sequence). This CDR3 spans 17 amino acids. The chain's CDR3 is CASSTPTSGLTSYEQYF. The CDR3 bases are TGTGCCAGCAGCACCCCAACGTCCGGTCTCACCTCCTACGAGCAGTACTTC.